This entry lists 5 T cell receptor beta chains sequenced from one sample in a study of human T cells and chemical hapten exposure (dated by TCRdb to the early 2020s). The library was built by means of RACE. Instrument on record: NextSeq 500. Using fastp at Q25 and MiXCR, TCRdb reprocessed the public reads and kept productive beta chains. Every distinct CDR3 protein forms one entry, paired with its most common genes and DNA. For this sample there are roughly 140,000 distinct CDR3 sequences; around 11% appear just once. Approximately 1.3% of the sample is taken by the ten largest. Sample time point, as interpreted from the label and publication: patch test 2, 6 weeks after DPC sensitization. This specimen's treatment or condition label, interpreted: therapeutic diphenylcyclopropenone sensitization with weekly scalp DPC. The material was whole blood, obtained in connection with sensitization to the hapten diphenylcyclopropenone (DPC). These TCRs come from a woman between 50 and 59 years old with alopecia areata. Some clones in this sample may be carry-over from other donors' samples.

This clonotype showed up many times. The V gene is TRBV7-9, the J gene TRBJ1-4; maybe TRBD1 (6 bases). This CDR3 is 14 amino acids long. Germline V CDR1 and CDR2: SEHNR, FQNEAQ (reference sequence). Deletions cut 3 bases from V and 5 bases from J, with 10 bases between. CDR3 region: CASSFQQGNEKLFF. CDR3 nucleotide sequence: TGTGCCAGCAGCTTTCAGCAGGGGAATGAAAAACTGTTTTTT.

This clonotype was counted only a few times. The genes are TRBV5-5 and TRBJ2-2; D may be TRBD1 (6 bases). V dropped 4 bases and J dropped 2 bases, with 15 bases sitting between them. CDR3 length: 16 amino acids. Per the germline V gene, CDR1 is SGHKS and CDR2 is YYEKEE (reference sequence). The CDR3 DNA follows: TGTGCCAGCAGCCTGACCGGGACACTAAACACCGGGGAGCTGTTTTTT. Translating gives CASSLTGTLNTGELFF.

This clonotype was found many times. This rearrangement joins TRBV11-3 to TRBJ2-7; TRBD2 matches 7 bases. CDR1 SGHNT and CDR2 YENEEA come from the germline V gene. Trimming removed 4 bases from V and 7 bases from J; junction bases left unmatched: 10. The CDR3 loop spans 14 amino acids. Here the CDR3 DNA reads TGTGCCAGCAGCTCCCGGGGAGGGTTCCTAGAGCAGTACTTC. Amino acid sequence: CASSSRGGFLEQYF.

This clonotype has a count of ten or more. The gene calls are TRBV7-9 and TRBJ1-4, with 7 positions matching TRBD1. CDR3 size: 20 residues. CDR1 and CDR2 from the germline V gene are SEHNR and FQNEAQ (reference sequence). Losses at the gene ends were 3 bases for V and 0 bases for J; bases not matched to a gene: 16. CDR3 region: CASSFSIGTEKLATNEKLFF. As DNA, the CDR3 is TGTGCCAGCAGCTTTTCAATAGGGACAGAGAAACTGGCAACTAATGAAAAACTGTTTTTT.

This clonotype was seen more than once but under ten times. The V and J genes are TRBV20-1 and TRBJ2-1; 10 positions agree with TRBD2. The CDR3 runs 15 residues. V lost 5 bases, J lost 7 bases, and 11 bases stayed unmatched. CDR1 is DFQATT and CDR2 is SNEGSKA in the germline V gene (reference sequence). In nucleotides, the CDR3 is TGCAGTGCTCGAAGGACTAGCGGAGGGGGGAATGAGCAGTTCTTC. Encoded protein: CSARRTSGGGNEQFF.